The clone carrying this T cell receptor beta chain was recorded once. The data were taken from a study of blood T cell repertoires in COVID-19. On the study more broadly: Material from acute and convalescent COVID-19 was sourced from the United States, Italy and Spain.

V shed 6 bases and J shed 4 bases, with 8 bases lying between them. The V gene's germline CDR1 is MNHEY and CDR2 SMNVEV (reference sequence). This CDR3 comprises 12 residues. Seattle participants joined during active infection and were tracked over time. Measured with immunoSEQ multiplex PCR; TCRdb has only the in-frame clones, and not every one. The sample yields around 93,000 clones, about 90% seen once. The V call is TRBV27, the J call TRBJ2-3; D not certain. The clonotype originates from a man between 18 and 29 years old with COVID-19, enrolled during active disease. Sequencing input: peripheral blood. The CDR3 nucleotides are TGTGCCAGCAGCCCGAGTTCAGATACGCAGTATTTT. Translated, it gives CASSPSSDTQYF.